The entry that follows covers one TCR beta chain sequence. Its antigen is not known. This sample was included in a study of T cell responses to AZD1222 COVID-19 vaccine. Study-wide results and caveats: Distributed over spike, vaccine-associated CD4 TCRs predominated at 160-218 and 743-854.

CDR1 is MRHNA and CDR2 is SNTAGT in the germline V gene. The CDR3 loop spans 14 amino acids. The V segment lost 7 bases and the J segment 7 bases; nucleotides outside the gene matches: 12. Sequencing was performed with immunoSEQ multiplex PCR; in TCRdb, only in-frame clones are kept and a portion is missing. The table shows some 150,000 clones, with about 92% occurring only once. Sequences were derived from peripheral blood, sampled 28 days after the second AZD1222 dose. This TCR was recovered from an adult who received the AZD1222 COVID-19 vaccine. The J gene is TRBJ1-1, the V gene TRBV6-4; 7 bases line up with TRBD1. The CDR3, as DNA: TGTGCCAGCACCCGCCGACAGGGCGGCGGTGAAGCTTTCTTT. Protein: CASTRRQGGGEAFF.